The clone carrying this TCR beta chain has more than one count but fewer than ten. Unique molecular identifiers were incorporated during preparation of the TCRbeta library. TCRdb reanalysed the PCR reads using MiXCR and keeps one entry per CDR3 protein. The table records more than 100,000 distinct CDR3 sequences, approximately 22% of them present only once. These data are taken from a study of T-cell reconstitution after alpha-beta-depleted transplantation in children. Germline CDR1 reads DFQATT; CDR2 reads SNEGSKA (reference sequence). Deletions cut 5 bases from V and 2 bases from J, with 15 bases between. The CDR3 sequence is 14 residues long.

This receptor was obtained from a male patient aged 2-15 years who had a stem cell transplant for chronic granulomatous disease, so the T cells may come from the graft donor. The source material was PBMCs, mostly from graft donor cells, sampled 180 days after TCRalphabeta/CD19-depleted stem cell transplant. V gene TRBV20-1 combines with J gene TRBJ2-5; D may be TRBD2 (5 bases). The CDR3 reads CSAHTGVTQETQYF. CDR3 sequence (DNA): TGCAGTGCTCACACCGGGGTCACGCAAGAGACCCAGTACTTC.